This T cell receptor beta chain is from a study of shared clonotypes between healthy human individuals. Study at large: Sampling drew on donors who were a couple of women and a few men aged 18 to 49.

The donors were adults (healthy and HIV-negative) with no recent acute infections or vaccinations. Every contributor of samples was a Caucasian grown-up residing in Nashville, Tennessee. CDR3 length equals 13 residues. The germline gives CDR1 SNHLY, CDR2 FYNNEI. The V gene lost 8 bases and the J gene lost 5 bases, with 13 bases spanning the gap. The sample holds a few counts of this clone. The repertoire was sequenced with immunoSEQ multiplex PCR; TCRdb's copy has only in-frame clones and lacks some. The sample comprises hundreds of thousands of clones, 70% to 80% of which are singletons, and over 10% rests with the top ten.

Sequencing used PBMCs. The source of this sequence is a woman in her forties in good health. Some clones in this sample may be carry-over from other donors' samples. The chain employs TRBV2 and TRBJ2-1; D is possibly TRBD2 (6 bases). The CDR3: CASARETHNEQFF. CDR3 DNA: TGTGCCAGCGCCCGGGAGACCCACAATGAGCAGTTCTTC.